The 6 T cell receptor beta chains reported below all come from one sample, sequenced in a study of beta chain features in type 1 diabetes. Study-wide results and limits: All four CD4+ subsets of Type 1 diabetes patients contained TCRB CDR3s that were moderately but significantly shorter.

Isolated RNA was reverse transcribed in full, so expressed TCRB transcripts were sequenced. Assay: immunoSEQ multiplex PCR; the TCRdb copy retains only in-frame clones and omits some. The data show a few hundred thousand clones, with roughly 11% seen just once and more than 0.015% held by the top ten. These TCRs are of unknown antigen specificity. The specimen sequenced was naive CD4+ T cells from blood. The receptors originated from a man aged 30-40 years with type 1 diabetes.

J is TRBJ1-2 and V is TRBV2; possible D gene TRBD1, 5 bases. V was cut by 5 bases and J by 4 bases, with 14 bases left in between. Germline V gene sequence: CDR1 SNHLY, CDR2 FYNNEI. This CDR3 is 14 amino acids long. Written as DNA, the CDR3 is TGTGCCAGCAGTCGTTTGGGACTGATCTATGGCTACACCTTC. Its translation: CASSRLGLIYGYTF.

The chain links TRBV29-1 to TRBJ2-3; TRBD2 agrees at 11 bases. Trimming at V came to 4 bases and at J to 2 bases, leaving 8 bases not matched to a gene. The CDR3 loop spans 16 amino acids. CDR1 and CDR2 (germline): SQVTM, ANQGSEA. The CDR3 sequence is CSVGSLSGGATDTQYF. CDR3 bases: TGCAGCGTTGGCTCCCTTAGCGGGGGGGCCACAGATACGCAGTATTTT.

The V call is TRBV4-2, the J call TRBJ2-5; D gene unclear. The germline V and J ends were trimmed by 0 bases and 5 bases, with 4 bases remaining between them. CDR1 LGHNA and CDR2 YNFKEQ come from the germline V gene. The CDR3 is 12 amino acids. CDR3 DNA: TGTGCCAGCAGCCAAGAGGGCGAGACCCAGTACTTC. Protein sequence: CASSQEGETQYF.

The sample holds a few counts of this clone. This rearrangement joins TRBV29-1 to TRBJ1-3; D remains ambiguous. This CDR3 has 13 residues. Germline V gene data show CDR1 as SQVTM and CDR2 as ANQGSEA. V was shortened by 7 bases and J by 4 bases, with 14 bases between the two germline ends. CDR3 loop: CSAAVRSGNTIYF. The CDR3 DNA is TGCAGCGCCGCAGTCCGCTCCGGAAACACCATATATTTT.

Only a few counts were recorded for this clone. The chain is built from TRBV19 and TRBJ2-5; no clear D gene. Trimming left V 4 bases short and J 5 bases short, with 14 bases between. The CDR3 extends over 14 amino acids. Germline V gene lookup returns CDR1 LNHDA and CDR2 SQIVND (reference sequence). CDR3 DNA: TGTGCCAGTAGTACGGGTGGGTTTAGGGAGACCCAGTACTTC. Translating gives CASSTGGFRETQYF.

V gene TRBV7-3 combines with J gene TRBJ2-7, with D tentatively TRBD2 (6 bases). Germline V gene sequence: CDR1 SGHTA, CDR2 FQGTGA. The CDR3 runs to 13 residues. Trimming pared 6 bases from V and 1 base from J, leaving 10 bases between. The CDR3 reads CASSSSGSYEQYF. CDR3 coding DNA: TGTGCCAGCAGTTCAAGCGGGTCCTACGAGCAGTACTTC. Filled out from reference TRBV7-3 and TRBJ2-7, the complete variable domain reads GAGVSQTPSNKVTEKGKYVELRCDPISGHTALYWYRQSLGQGPEFLIYFQGTGAADDSGLPNDRFFAVRPEGSVSTLKIQRTERGDSAVYLCASSSSGSYEQYFGPGTRLTVT.